Below are 14 T cell receptor beta chains sequenced from a single sample in a study of OX40 agonist ivuxolimab in advanced cancers. Some clones are missing from TCRdb's copy, which holds only in-frame ones; the method was immunoSEQ multiplex PCR. The sample includes 75,000 to 95,000 clones, around 90% of them seen just once. The source material was CD4+ or CD8+ T cells sorted from blood, sampled in a trial of the OX40 agonist ivuxolimab. The receptors come from an adult with an advanced solid tumor such as melanoma, head and neck, liver or kidney cancer.

This clone appeared once. V is TRBV27 and J is TRBJ2-7; 8 bases match TRBD2. This CDR3 contains 16 residues. Unmatched junction bases numbered 5, after V lost 1 base and J lost 0 bases. The germline V gene has CDR1 MNHEY and CDR2 SMNVEV (reference sequence). The CDR3 bases are TGTGCCAGCAGTTTATATACGGGGGGGAACTCCTACGAGCAGTACTTC. Its protein is CASSLYTGGNSYEQYF.

This clone was picked up a small number of times. The chain is built from TRBV18 and TRBJ2-5; no firm D call. Trimming took off 3 bases at V and 2 bases at J, with 10 bases between the two ends. CDR1 is KGHSH, CDR2 LQKENI, per germline. The CDR3 length is 14 residues. The CDR3 DNA reads TGTGCCAGCTCACCGCCGGACGGTCAAGAGACCCAGTACTTC. Translated: CASSPPDGQETQYF. Drawing the rest from reference TRBV18 and TRBJ2-5, the complete variable domain is NAGVMQNPRHLVRRRGQEARLRCSPMKGHSHVYWYRQLPEEGLKFMVYLQKENIIDESGMPKERFSAEFPKEGPSILRIQQVVRGDSAAYFCASSPPDGQETQYFGPGTRLLVL.

The chain links TRBV7-9 to TRBJ2-7; 9 nucleotides line up with TRBD1. Per the germline V gene, CDR1 is SEHNR and CDR2 is FQNEAQ (reference sequence). J gave up 2 bases and V 0 bases, and 5 bases lay outside the gene matches. CDR3 length: 16 residues. The CDR3 spells CASSLAGQGRTYEQYF. As DNA, the CDR3 is TGTGCCAGCAGCTTAGCGGGACAGGGTAGGACCTACGAGCAGTACTTC.

The V gene is TRBV4-2, the J gene TRBJ1-3; 7 bases are a match to TRBD1. The length of the CDR3 is 14 residues. The V gene end was trimmed by 4 bases and the J gene end by 0 bases; junction bases not matched to a gene: 0. CDR1 and CDR2 (germline): LGHNA, YNFKEQ. The CDR3 spells CASSPGGSGNTIYF. The CDR3 nucleotides are TGTGCCAGCAGCCCAGGGGGCTCTGGAAACACCATATATTTT.

The chain couples TRBV27 to TRBJ2-1; D call uncertain. The CDR3 runs 18 residues. Germline CDR1 is MNHEY and CDR2 is SMNVEV (reference sequence). The V end was cut by 0 bases, the J end by 0 bases, with 15 bases between. Here the CDR3 reads CASSLSNTHMSSYNEQFF. The CDR3 DNA sequence: TGTGCCAGCAGTTTATCCAATACCCACATGAGCTCCTACAATGAGCAGTTCTTC.

This chain links TRBV30 with TRBJ2-1; tentatively, D is TRBD2 (5 bases). V was shortened by 6 bases and J by 2 bases, with 14 bases between the two germline ends. CDR3 length: 14 amino acids. Germline CDR1 GTSNPN, CDR2 SVGIG (reference sequence). The CDR3 DNA is TGTGCCTGTAGGACTCTCTTCCCCTACAATGAGCAGTTCTTC. Protein sequence: CACRTLFPYNEQFF.

V is TRBV25-1 and J is TRBJ2-5; no definite D call. Germline V gene data show CDR1 as MGHDK and CDR2 as SYGVNS. Trimming removed 0 bases from V and 5 bases from J, with 10 bases in between. This CDR3 spans 14 amino acids. In DNA form, the CDR3 reads TGTGCCAGCAGTGAATATGGCCTGGGGGAGACCCAGTACTTC. It specifies CASSEYGLGETQYF.

The genes are TRBV9 and TRBJ2-5; a possible D gene is TRBD1 (5 bases). The germline V gene encodes CDR1 SGDLS and CDR2 YYNGEE. V lost 0 bases, J lost 4 bases, and 10 bases lay in between. The CDR3 is made up of 14 amino acids. In DNA form, the CDR3 reads TGTGCCAGCAGCGTAGGGGTCCAGGGAGAGACCCAGTACTTC. The encoded protein is CASSVGVQGETQYF.

The chain joins TRBV10-3 to TRBJ2-3; 7 positions agree with TRBD1. Germline V gene data show CDR1 as ENHRY and CDR2 as SYGVKD. Trimming took 6 bases from V and 0 from J; bases not matched to a gene: 0. The CDR3 is 13 amino acids. CDR3 amino acids: CAIRGQSTDTQYF. CDR3 DNA: TGTGCCATCAGGGGACAGAGCACAGATACGCAGTATTTT.

This clone occurred a few times. This chain uses TRBV5-1 with TRBJ2-7; 7 bases agree with TRBD1. The J segment lost 4 bases and the V segment lost 4 bases, leaving 8 bases of the junction unmatched. The CDR3 runs to 14 residues. In germline, CDR1 is SGHRS, CDR2 YFSETQ. The CDR3 sequence is CASSRTGGRYEQYF. DNA of the CDR3: TGCGCCAGCAGCCGGACAGGAGGCAGATACGAGCAGTACTTC.

This clone was seen once. The chain is built from TRBV7-9 and TRBJ2-2, with 7 bases matching TRBD2. The CDR3 runs 14 residues. The V gene end was trimmed by 5 bases and the J gene end by 6 bases; junction bases not matched to a gene: 6. Germline CDR1 SEHNR, CDR2 FQNEAQ (reference sequence). The chain's CDR3 is CASSLDAGAGELFF. The CDR3 DNA sequence: TGTGCCAGCAGCCTGGATGCGGGGGCCGGGGAGCTGTTTTTT.

The rearrangement links TRBV11-2 to TRBJ1-1; maybe TRBD1 (5 bases). The CDR3 is 14 amino acids. CDR1 and CDR2 (germline): SGHAT, FQNNGV. The germline V and J ends were trimmed by 5 bases and 5 bases, with 15 bases remaining between them. The DNA for the CDR3 is TGTGCCAGCAGCCCACAAAGGAAGGGGACTGAAGCTTTCTTT. Protein product: CASSPQRKGTEAFF.

The count of this clone is one. This chain links TRBV6-1 with TRBJ1-6; 8 nucleotides agree with TRBD1. The CDR3 spans 14 residues. From germline, CDR1 is MNHNS and CDR2 SASEGT. J lost 6 bases, V lost 6 bases, and 4 bases had no gene match. The CDR3 nucleotides are TGTGCCAGCAGCCGACAGGGGAGTAATTCACCCCTCCACTTT. This sequence encodes CASSRQGSNSPLHF.

The V and J genes are TRBV5-4 and TRBJ1-1; possible D gene TRBD1, 6 bases. The CDR3 length is 15 residues. CDR1 SGHNT and CDR2 YYREEE come from the germline V gene (reference sequence). V gave up 0 bases and J gave up 4 bases, with 13 bases separating them. CDR3 coding DNA: TGTGCCAGCAGCTTGGCCGGGGGGCTAATCACTGAAGCTTTCTTT. It encodes CASSLAGGLITEAFF.